The 26 T cell receptor beta chains reported below all come from one sample, sequenced in a study of blood T cell repertoires in COVID-19. Only in-frame clones appear in the TCRdb table, and some are missing; sequencing was by immunoSEQ multiplex PCR. The table has under 250,000 clones, approximately 80% seen once; the top ten hold 27%. The sequenced material came from peripheral blood. The receptors here all came from a man in his forties with acute or convalescent COVID-19.

V gene TRBV7-2 combines with J gene TRBJ2-1; 10 bases are shared with TRBD2. Trimming removed 5 bases from V and 4 bases from J; junction bases left unmatched: 8. The germline V gene has CDR1 SGHTA and CDR2 FQGNSA. The CDR3 contains 16 residues. The CDR3 sequence is CASSAGGTSVYNEQFF. The CDR3 coding sequence is TGTGCCAGCAGCGCAGGTGGGACTAGCGTTTACAATGAGCAGTTCTTC.

V usage is TRBV18 and J usage is TRBJ2-3, with D possibly matching TRBD2 (6 bases). The germline V and J ends were trimmed by 2 bases and 2 bases, with 8 bases remaining between them. CDR1 is KGHSH, CDR2 LQKENI, per germline. The CDR3 has 14 residues. The CDR3 sequence: CASSPGGTTDTQYF. The DNA of the CDR3 is TGTGCCAGCTCACCAGGAGGGACCACAGATACGCAGTATTTT.

The rearrangement links TRBV19 to TRBJ2-7; 9 nucleotides line up with TRBD1. CDR3 size: 14 residues. Germline CDR1 LNHDA, CDR2 SQIVND (reference sequence). V lost 3 bases, J lost 2 bases, and 2 bases stayed unmatched. CDR3 sequence: CASSMYRGPYEQYF. Written as DNA, the CDR3 is TGTGCCAGTAGTATGTACAGGGGGCCCTACGAGCAGTACTTC.

The J gene is TRBJ1-1, the V gene TRBV30, with TRBD1 as a possible D gene (6 bases). Germline V gives CDR1 GTSNPN, CDR2 SVGIG (reference sequence). This CDR3 spans 12 amino acids. Trimming left V 1 base short and J 6 bases short, with 9 bases between. The CDR3 nucleotides are TGTGCCTGGAGTGACAGGGTACCTGAAGCTTTCTTT. It translates to CAWSDRVPEAFF.

The V call is TRBV7-2, the J call TRBJ1-6; the match to TRBD1 covers 7 bases. The CDR3 loop spans 14 amino acids. V dropped 1 base and J dropped 9; count of bases not matched to a gene: 3. Germline loops: CDR1 SGHTA, CDR2 FQGNSA. CDR3 amino acids: CASSLGTGLSPLHF. The CDR3 nucleotides read TGTGCCAGCAGCTTAGGGACAGGTCTTTCACCCCTCCACTTT.

This clone has more than one count but fewer than ten. This rearrangement joins TRBV7-2 to TRBJ2-7; 12 positions agree with TRBD2. This CDR3 has 16 amino acids. Germline assignment: CDR1 SGHTA and CDR2 FQGNSA. The V and J ends lost 4 bases and 6 bases, in that order; junction bases with no gene match: 10. The CDR3 nucleotides are TGTGCCAGCAGCTCCGGACTAGCGGGATCCTCTAGCGAGCAGTACTTC. Translation: CASSSGLAGSSSEQYF.

Remarks on this clone: Other nucleotide sequences from this sample produce the same CDR3. DNA of the CDR3: TGTGCCAGCAGCCAACAGGGGGCCCAGCCCCAGCATTTT. Encoded protein: CASSQQGAQPQHF. V and J are TRBV3-1 (or the pseudogene TRBV3-2) and TRBJ1-5; 8 nucleotides align to TRBD1. The CDR3 is 13 residues long. Germline values: CDR1 LGHDT, CDR2 YNNKEL (reference sequence). The V segment lost 2 bases and the J segment 7 bases; nucleotides outside the gene matches: 1.

The CDR3: CASSLDRTLHNEQFF. The CDR3 bases are TGTGCCAGCAGCTTGGACAGGACCTTGCACAATGAGCAGTTCTTC. J is TRBJ2-1 and V is TRBV5-4; TRBD1 is a possible D gene (5 bases). The germline CDR1 and CDR2 sequences are SGHNT and YYREEE (reference sequence). The CDR3 loop spans 15 amino acids. The V and J ends lost 0 bases and 5 bases respectively, with 12 bases between them.

This clone was observed once. CDR3 sequence (DNA): TGCAGCGTTGAAGGTACGGACTATGGCTACACCTTC. It codes for CSVEGTDYGYTF. The chain employs TRBV29-1 and TRBJ1-2; no clear D. The CDR3 is 12 amino acids. The V end lost 1 base, the J end lost 3 bases, and 6 bases lay between the germline ends. The germline gives CDR1 SQVTM, CDR2 ANQGSEA.

In its sample, this clone was seen once. V and J are TRBV7-2 and TRBJ2-7, with D tentatively TRBD2 (6 bases). Looked up from germline, CDR1 is SGHTA and CDR2 is FQGNSA. With 5 bases removed from V and 7 bases from J, the gap between germline ends came to 18 bases. This CDR3 contains 14 residues. The CDR3 region has the DNA TGTGCCAGCAGCCCACGGCGGGAAACACAAGAGCAGTACTTC. Its translation: CASSPRRETQEQYF. Supplemented by reference TRBV7-2 and TRBJ2-7, the full variable domain reads GAGVSQSPSNKVTEKGKDVELRCDPISGHTALYWYRQSLGQGLEFLIYFQGNSAPDKSGLPSDRFSAERTGGSVSTLTIQRTQQEDSAVYLCASSPRRETQEQYFGPGTRLTVT.

The chain couples TRBV29-1 to TRBJ1-5, with D unresolved. Germline CDR1 reads SQVTM; CDR2 reads ANQGSEA. There are 14 residues in the CDR3. V was cut by 4 bases and J by 1 base, with 11 bases left in between. The CDR3 sequence: CSVGDPGSNQPQHF. The CDR3 region has the DNA TGCAGCGTTGGGGATCCGGGGAGCAATCAGCCCCAGCATTTT.

The rearrangement uses TRBV7-2 and TRBJ1-4; 8 bases match TRBD1. Germline V gene sequence: CDR1 SGHTA, CDR2 FQGNSA. V gave up 5 bases and J gave up 5 bases; unmatched junction bases: 4. The CDR3 extends over 14 amino acids. The CDR3 here is CASSPGQGNEKLFF. As DNA, the CDR3 is TGTGCCAGCAGCCCAGGACAGGGCAATGAAAAACTGTTTTTT.

In this sample, this clone turned up a few times. The rearrangement links TRBV5-1 to TRBJ2-1; unclear D gene. This CDR3 is 13 amino acids long. Germline values: CDR1 SGHRS, CDR2 YFSETQ. Trimming removed 3 bases at V and 8 bases at J, with 12 bases between. The CDR3 DNA reads TGCGCCAGCAGCTCCGATCTAGGCTATGAGCAGTTCTTC. It yields the protein CASSSDLGYEQFF.

This clone appeared once. This chain uses TRBV29-1 with TRBJ2-5; TRBD2 is a possible D gene (6 bases). The CDR3 runs 12 residues. Germline V lookup: CDR1 SQVTM, CDR2 ANQGSEA. The V end lost 3 bases, the J end lost 4 bases, and 9 bases lay between the germline ends. CDR3 coding DNA: TGCAGCGTTGATCCGGGGGTAGAGACCCAGTACTTC. Amino acid sequence: CSVDPGVETQYF.

The J gene is TRBJ1-2, the V gene TRBV2, with TRBD1 as a possible D gene (5 bases). The CDR3 is 16 residues long. The ends were cut back, 7 bases at V and 4 bases at J, with 22 bases in the middle. Germline CDR1 SNHLY, CDR2 FYNNEI. Here the CDR3 DNA reads TGTGCCAGCACCGAAGTTCGGGGGGATATTCTCTATGGCTACACCTTC. Its translation is CASTEVRGDILYGYTF.

The chain uses TRBV7-7 and TRBJ2-1; possibly TRBD2 for D (5 bases). The V end was cut by 5 bases, the J end by 3 bases, with 11 bases between. The CDR3 consists of 14 residues. The germline CDR1 and CDR2 sequences are SSHAT and FNYEAQ (reference sequence). The CDR3 region is CASSPGLNYNEQFF. CDR3 bases: TGTGCCAGCAGCCCAGGACTGAACTACAATGAGCAGTTCTTC.

The gene calls are TRBV19 and TRBJ2-1; D is uncertain. Germline V gene lookup returns CDR1 LNHDA and CDR2 SQIVND (reference sequence). The CDR3 contains 15 residues. The V end lost 5 bases, the J end lost 0 bases, and 11 bases lay between the germline ends. The CDR3 is CASSADSSSYNEQFF. The CDR3 DNA follows: TGTGCCAGTAGTGCCGACTCAAGCTCCTACAATGAGCAGTTCTTC.

The chain couples TRBV28 to TRBJ1-1; TRBD1 aligns across 9 bases. Germline-derived CDR1 and CDR2 are MDHEN and SYDVKM. The CDR3 has 14 amino acids. Trimming cost V 7 bases and J 2 bases; bases outside gene matches: 5. In DNA form, the CDR3 reads TGTGCCAGCACCATCACAGGGGGCAACACTGAAGCTTTCTTT. Its protein product is CASTITGGNTEAFF.

This sequence joins TRBV7-9 and TRBJ2-1; 13 bases map to TRBD2. Germline CDR1 and CDR2: SEHNR and FQNEAQ (reference sequence). The length of the CDR3 is 13 residues. J lost 10 bases, V lost 5 bases, and 2 bases had no gene match. The CDR3 is CASSPTSGREQFF. The CDR3, as DNA: TGTGCCAGCAGCCCGACTAGCGGGAGGGAGCAGTTCTTC.

The V call is TRBV15, the J call TRBJ2-1; 8 bases map to TRBD1. This CDR3 region has 14 residues. Trimming cost V 1 base and J 7 bases; bases outside gene matches: 3. Germline CDR1 LNHNV, CDR2 YYDKDF (reference sequence). DNA for the CDR3: TGTGCCACCAGCAGAGGACAGGGGAGAAATGAGCAGTTCTTC. Residues: CATSRGQGRNEQFF. The variable domain in full, with the rest retrieved from reference TRBV15 and TRBJ2-1, is DAMVIQNPRYQVTQFGKPVTLSCSQTLNHNVMYWYQQKSSQAPKLLFHYYDKDFNNEADTPDNFQSRRPNTSFCFLDIRSPGLGDTAMYLCATSRGQGRNEQFFGPGTRLTVL.

The chain employs TRBV3-1 (or the pseudogene TRBV3-2) and TRBJ2-7, with a possible D match to TRBD2 (5 bases). CDR3 length: 14 amino acids. The germline V gene encodes CDR1 LGHDT and CDR2 YNNKEL (reference sequence). Trimming shortened V by 1 base and J by 1 base, and 8 bases separated the two germline ends. The CDR3: CASSQVRTSYEQYF. Here the CDR3 DNA reads TGTGCCAGCAGCCAAGTAAGGACTTCCTACGAGCAGTACTTC.

The gene calls are TRBV5-1 and TRBJ1-1; no firm D call. The CDR3 length is 14 residues. Trimming removed 1 base from V and 1 base from J, with 8 bases in between. Looked up from germline, CDR1 is SGHRS and CDR2 is YFSETQ. The CDR3 here is CASSLRHQNTEAFF. The CDR3 DNA reads TGCGCCAGCAGCTTGAGACACCAGAACACTGAAGCTTTCTTT.

This chain connects TRBV14 to TRBJ1-1; possible D gene TRBD1, 6 bases. The ends were cut back, 3 bases at V and 4 bases at J, with 18 bases in the middle. Per germline, CDR1 SGHDN and CDR2 FVKESK. CDR3 size: 16 residues. The CDR3 bases are TGTGCCAGCAGCCACTTGGCAGGGGAAGCGATCACTGAAGCTTTCTTT. It translates to CASSHLAGEAITEAFF.

The chain recombines TRBV19 with TRBJ1-2; tentatively, D is TRBD1 (6 bases). V was pared by 4 bases and J by 1 base, with 10 bases between. The germline gives CDR1 LNHDA, CDR2 SQIVND (reference sequence). The CDR3 sequence is 14 residues long. CDR3 amino acids: CASSKDSYNYGYTF. In DNA, the CDR3 is TGTGCCAGTAGTAAGGACAGCTATAACTATGGCTACACCTTC.

This clone appeared a few times. The gene calls are TRBV4-2 and TRBJ1-2; D is possibly TRBD1 (5 bases). Germline V CDR1 and CDR2: LGHNA, YNFKEQ. This CDR3 is built from 14 residues. Trimming removed 2 bases from V and 4 bases from J, with 11 bases in between. The CDR3 sequence is CASSQSDRSYGYTF. In nucleotides, the CDR3 is TGTGCCAGCAGCCAATCCGACAGAAGCTATGGCTACACCTTC.

This clone occurred once. CDR3 nucleotides: TGCGCCAGCAGCCAAGATCTGCGGGTCAACACCGGGGAGCTGTTTTTT. It specifies CASSQDLRVNTGELFF. This sequence joins TRBV4-3 and TRBJ2-2, with D maybe TRBD2 (5 bases). In germline, CDR1 is LGHNA, CDR2 YSLEER. The germline V and J ends were trimmed by 0 bases and 2 bases, with 10 bases remaining between them. The CDR3 is 16 amino acids.